One TCR beta chain is described in this entry. Its antigen is unidentified. Sequenced by immunoSEQ multiplex PCR; TCRdb stores in-frame clones only, minus some. Of 80,000 to 90,000 clones in the sample, 90% are singletons; the top ten hold around 5.8%. This specimen belongs to a study of T cell responses to AZD1222 COVID-19 vaccine. Study findings and constraints: Spike-specific TCR breadth and depth rose after two AZD1222 doses. Seropositivity was recorded at baseline in only five to seven AZD1222 recipients. Among vaccine-associated CD4 TCRs, coverage spanned spike, with dominance at 160-218 and 743-854. Females outnumbered males among donors, who were mostly white British; clonal diversity was possibly underestimated.

This sequence was found in an adult who received the AZD1222 COVID-19 vaccine. Sequenced here: peripheral blood, sampled 28 days after the second AZD1222 dose.

The CDR3 DNA sequence: TGTGCCAGCATCCCGGCGGGCCGTAGGACAGATTATGGCTACACCTTC. This sequence encodes CASIPAGRRTDYGYTF. The V call is TRBV7-8, the J call TRBJ1-2, with D perhaps matching TRBD1 (6 bases). There are 16 residues in the CDR3. Germline V gene data show CDR1 as SGHVS and CDR2 as FQNEAQ. The V end lost 7 bases, the J end lost 5 bases, and 23 bases lay between the germline ends. Full variable domain (remainder filled in from reference TRBV7-8 and TRBJ1-2): GAGVSQSPRYKVAKRGQDVALRCDPISGHVSLFWYQQALGQGPEFLTYFQNEAQLDKSGLPSDRFFAERPEGSVSTLKIQRTQQEDSAVYLCASIPAGRRTDYGYTFGSGTRLTVV.